The 12 T cell receptor beta chains in this list originate from one sample, sequenced in a study of Tregs in tolerant kidney transplant recipients. Mixed chimerism was transient after nonmyeloablative marrow transplants from related graft donors. The protocol was immunoSEQ multiplex PCR, while the TCRdb copy is restricted to in-frame clones and leaves out a portion. The sample carries approximately 90,000 clones, approximately 93% recorded once. Material: CD4+ T cells from blood (PBMCs), obtained 12 months after the transplant. Every receptor here comes from a human patient who received a combined kidney and bone marrow transplant. The graft donor may have contributed some T cells.

The J gene is TRBJ2-3, the V gene TRBV18; 8 bases are shared with TRBD2. This CDR3 region has 15 residues. CDR1 is KGHSH and CDR2 is LQKENI in the germline V gene. V was pared by 3 bases and J by 2 bases, with 4 bases of the junction left unmatched. The CDR3 bases are TGTGCCAGCTCACCGGCTAGCGGGCCCACAGATACGCAGTATTTT. As protein: CASSPASGPTDTQYF.

As DNA, the CDR3 is TGTGCCAGCAGTTTCCTTCGGGGGGTCCCTGAAGCTTTCTTT. It translates to CASSFLRGVPEAFF. The chain has TRBV28 and TRBJ1-1; TRBD1 might be the D (5 bases). This CDR3 spans 14 amino acids. Looked up from germline, CDR1 is MDHEN and CDR2 is SYDVKM. V lost 3 bases and J 6 bases, leaving 14 bases between the germline ends.

The chain joins TRBV6-5 to TRBJ2-4, with D unresolved. V was shortened by 0 bases and J by 0 bases, with 3 bases between the two germline ends. The CDR3 consists of 14 residues. Germline V CDR1 and CDR2: MNHEY, SVGAGI. The CDR3 here is CASSYSRAKNIQYF. The CDR3 DNA reads as TGTGCCAGCAGTTACTCTCGAGCCAAAAACATTCAGTACTTC.

The rearrangement joins TRBV28 to TRBJ1-2, with 10 bases fitting TRBD1. Trimming cost V 10 bases and J 7 bases; bases outside gene matches: 9. CDR3 length: 13 amino acids. Germline V CDR1 and CDR2: MDHEN, SYDVKM. The CDR3 reads CAIGTGEVIGYTF. The CDR3 nucleotides read TGTGCCATCGGGACAGGGGAAGTAATTGGCTACACCTTC.

The chain carries TRBV11-2 and TRBJ2-7; the D gene is possibly TRBD1 (6 bases). The CDR3 loop spans 16 amino acids. V lost 2 bases and J lost 6, with 20 bases in between. Per the germline V gene, CDR1 is SGHAT and CDR2 is FQNNGV. The CDR3 coding sequence is TGTGCCAGCAGCTTACCAGGGAAGGAACAGGGCGGCGAGCAGTACTTC. It yields the protein CASSLPGKEQGGEQYF.

Only one count was recorded for this clone. This chain uses TRBV7-3 with TRBJ1-2; possible D gene TRBD1, 5 bases. V lost 0 bases, J lost 7 bases, and 12 bases lay in between. Germline CDR1 reads SGHTA; CDR2 reads FQGTGA. There are 14 residues in the CDR3. CDR3 coding DNA: TGTGCCAGCAGCTTAACGTCCAGGGAGGTTGGCTACACCTTC. The encoded protein is CASSLTSREVGYTF. The full variable domain, in which reference TRBV7-3 and TRBJ1-2 provide the parts outside the CDR3, is GAGVSQTPSNKVTEKGKYVELRCDPISGHTALYWYRQSLGQGPEFLIYFQGTGAADDSGLPNDRFFAVRPEGSVSTLKIQRTERGDSAVYLCASSLTSREVGYTFGSGTRLTVV.

The CDR3 DNA sequence: TGCGCCAGCAGCTTTGGCAACCCTCGGGGAGATACGCAGTATTTT. This encodes CASSFGNPRGDTQYF. This chain joins TRBV5-1 and TRBJ2-3; D is perhaps TRBD2 (5 bases). Germline lookup yields CDR1 SGHRS and CDR2 YFSETQ. The germline V and J ends were trimmed by 2 bases and 5 bases, with 15 bases remaining between them. The CDR3 runs 15 residues.

The chain has TRBV28 and TRBJ2-7; 9 bases are a match to TRBD2. J gave up 7 bases and V 1 base, and 8 bases lay outside the gene matches. CDR3 length: 15 amino acids. Germline V gene lookup returns CDR1 MDHEN and CDR2 SYDVKM. The DNA for the CDR3 is TGTGCCAGCAGTTTATCCGTAGCGGGGGCAGTAGAGCAGTACTTC. Encoded protein: CASSLSVAGAVEQYF. Filled out from reference TRBV28 and TRBJ2-7, the complete variable domain reads DVKVTQSSRYLVKRTGEKVFLECVQDMDHENMFWYRQDPGLGLRLIYFSYDVKMKEKGDIPEGYSVSREKKERFSLILESASTNQTSMYLCASSLSVAGAVEQYFGPGTRLTVT.

This clone was seen just once. The CDR3 DNA reads as TGCGCCAGCAGCCAAGGGACAGGGGGGCCTAACACTGAAGCTTTCTTT. It codes for CASSQGTGGPNTEAFF. V and J are TRBV5-1 and TRBJ1-1; 11 nucleotides line up with TRBD1. Germline lookup yields CDR1 SGHRS and CDR2 YFSETQ. Trimming at V came to 4 bases and at J to 2 bases, leaving 7 bases not matched to a gene. The CDR3 covers 16 residues.

V gene TRBV19 combines with J gene TRBJ1-5, with 7 bases identical to TRBD1. The V and J ends lost 1 base and 4 bases, in that order; junction bases with no gene match: 1. In germline, CDR1 is LNHDA, CDR2 SQIVND (reference sequence). CDR3 length: 14 amino acids. In DNA form, the CDR3 reads TGTGCCAGTAGTATAGCGACAGGGAATCAGCCCCAGCATTTT. Its translation is CASSIATGNQPQHF.

The chain joins TRBV19 to TRBJ2-2; TRBD2 agrees at 13 bases. Per the germline V gene, CDR1 is LNHDA and CDR2 is SQIVND (reference sequence). The CDR3 has 16 residues. V lost 6 bases, J lost 5 bases, and 6 bases stayed unmatched. As DNA, the CDR3 is TGTGCCAGTAGCTCAGGACTAGCGGGAGTGACCGGGGAGCTGTTTTTT. Its translation: CASSSGLAGVTGELFF.

V gene TRBV2 combines with J gene TRBJ1-3; D ambiguous. V was trimmed by 4 bases and J by 2 bases, leaving 12 bases between them. The germline V gene encodes CDR1 SNHLY and CDR2 FYNNEI. The CDR3 has 15 amino acids. The CDR3 spells CASSVQRLPGNTIYF. CDR3 in DNA: TGTGCCAGCAGTGTTCAGCGACTGCCTGGAAACACCATATATTTT.